This T cell receptor (beta chain) was documented in a study of T cells in Graves' hyperthyroidism and ophthalmopathy. Study-wide results and limits: Within blood appeared most thyroid clonotypes that had expanded above 0.001.

Amplification targeted TCR beta CDR3 regions from RNA transcripts. During a first-round RT-PCR of the TCR CDR3, the HTBI primer set was used. A single record per CDR3 protein comes from TCRdb applying MiXCR to the multiplex PCR reads. The sample has approximately 210,000 distinct CDR3 sequences; more than 15% are singletons. This clonotype was counted ten times or more. Its target is not known. The CDR3 loop spans 11 amino acids. V shed 5 bases and J shed 9 bases, with 10 bases lying between them. This TCR came from a man aged 50 to 60 with Graves' hyperthyroidism. Material: blood. The rearrangement uses TRBV12-3 or TRBV12-4 and TRBJ1-1; D remains ambiguous. CDR3 region: CASSVGTKAFF. The CDR3 nucleotides are TGTGCCAGCAGTGTGGGTACTAAAGCTTTCTTT.